Listed below are T cell receptor beta chains from one sample, sequenced in a study of T cells in Graves' hyperthyroidism and ophthalmopathy. TCRdb reanalysed the multiplex PCR reads using MiXCR and keeps one entry per CDR3 protein. The sample consists of approximately 400,000 distinct CDR3 sequences, 15% to 19% of them appearing once. Sequenced: blood. The receptors were gathered from a woman aged 18-29 years with Graves' hyperthyroidism. Each CDR3 is given with its conserved first and last residue.

v_call: TRBV7-2; j_call: TRBJ1-4; cdr3_aa: CASSSAEGGKLFF
v_call: TRBV11-2; j_call: TRBJ2-7; cdr3_aa: CASSLAGLQNEQYF
v_call: TRBV4-1; j_call: TRBJ1-2; cdr3_aa: CASSQGQDLYTF
v_call: TRBV20-1; j_call: TRBJ1-5; cdr3_aa: CSARDRGVNQPQHF
v_call: TRBV12-3/TRBV12-4; j_call: TRBJ2-7; cdr3_aa: CASRDSFYSYEQYF
v_call: TRBV2; j_call: TRBJ2-5; cdr3_aa: CASSGPGSGETQYF
v_call: TRBV3-1; j_call: TRBJ2-7; cdr3_aa: CASSQGIVPEQYF
v_call: TRBV2; j_call: TRBJ2-3; cdr3_aa: CASSPPSGATDTQYF
v_call: TRBV6-1; j_call: TRBJ2-1; cdr3_aa: CASTATSGHNEQFF
v_call: TRBV11-2; j_call: TRBJ2-7; cdr3_aa: CASSSDTDEQYF
v_call: TRBV18; j_call: TRBJ2-5; cdr3_aa: CASSPFEGGHETQYF
v_call: TRBV7-9; j_call: TRBJ2-7; cdr3_aa: CASSSKGYEQYF
v_call: TRBV2; j_call: TRBJ2-7; cdr3_aa: CASSLQGRVVTYEQYF
v_call: TRBV2; j_call: TRBJ1-4; cdr3_aa: CASRRGKASEKLFF
v_call: TRBV9; j_call: TRBJ1-3; cdr3_aa: CASSPSGSSGNTIYF
v_call: TRBV7-2; j_call: TRBJ1-2; cdr3_aa: CASSLVTPSGDGYTF
v_call: TRBV3-1; j_call: TRBJ2-1; cdr3_aa: CASSQELVSARVHRQFF
v_call: TRBV5-1; j_call: TRBJ2-5; cdr3_aa: CASSLGLVAETQYF
v_call: TRBV5-6; j_call: TRBJ2-1; cdr3_aa: CASSRSIEGARGNEQFF
v_call: TRBV11-3; j_call: TRBJ1-1; cdr3_aa: CASSLGSGAEAFF
v_call: TRBV7-2; j_call: TRBJ1-4; cdr3_aa: CASSPTGGSNEKLFF
v_call: TRBV11-2; j_call: TRBJ1-2; cdr3_aa: CASSLVFGYGYTF
v_call: TRBV6-5; j_call: TRBJ1-2; cdr3_aa: CASSYSGTGGNGYTF
v_call: TRBV18; j_call: TRBJ1-1; cdr3_aa: CASSPREAEAFF
v_call: TRBV2; j_call: TRBJ1-1; cdr3_aa: CASSVGAYTEAFF
v_call: TRBV28; j_call: TRBJ2-1; cdr3_aa: CASSLLQMSEQFF
v_call: TRBV6-2/TRBV6-3; j_call: TRBJ2-7; cdr3_aa: CASSYIPRHSPYEQYF
v_call: TRBV11-1; j_call: TRBJ2-7; cdr3_aa: CASSLGHRGGYEQYF
v_call: TRBV6-2/TRBV6-3; j_call: TRBJ2-2; cdr3_aa: CASSYYSNGELFF
v_call: TRBV28; j_call: TRBJ2-2; cdr3_aa: CASSLSVQGVGELFF
v_call: TRBV20-1; j_call: TRBJ2-3; cdr3_aa: CSAISGTGTDTQYF
v_call: TRBV7-2; j_call: TRBJ2-3; cdr3_aa: CASSSGLAGEGDTQYF
v_call: TRBV7-2; j_call: TRBJ1-5; cdr3_aa: CASSPVQGPNQPQHF
v_call: TRBV28; j_call: TRBJ1-5; cdr3_aa: CAGRGGVNQPQHF
v_call: TRBV19; j_call: TRBJ2-1; cdr3_aa: CASSISGGLYEQFF
v_call: TRBV14; j_call: TRBJ2-7; cdr3_aa: CASSQDGGGSYEQYF
v_call: TRBV7-2; j_call: TRBJ2-7; cdr3_aa: CASSQTVSYEQYF
v_call: TRBV2; j_call: TRBJ2-1; cdr3_aa: CASPRQASRVEFF
v_call: TRBV12-3/TRBV12-4; j_call: TRBJ2-1; cdr3_aa: CASPGTPTCPSYNEQFF